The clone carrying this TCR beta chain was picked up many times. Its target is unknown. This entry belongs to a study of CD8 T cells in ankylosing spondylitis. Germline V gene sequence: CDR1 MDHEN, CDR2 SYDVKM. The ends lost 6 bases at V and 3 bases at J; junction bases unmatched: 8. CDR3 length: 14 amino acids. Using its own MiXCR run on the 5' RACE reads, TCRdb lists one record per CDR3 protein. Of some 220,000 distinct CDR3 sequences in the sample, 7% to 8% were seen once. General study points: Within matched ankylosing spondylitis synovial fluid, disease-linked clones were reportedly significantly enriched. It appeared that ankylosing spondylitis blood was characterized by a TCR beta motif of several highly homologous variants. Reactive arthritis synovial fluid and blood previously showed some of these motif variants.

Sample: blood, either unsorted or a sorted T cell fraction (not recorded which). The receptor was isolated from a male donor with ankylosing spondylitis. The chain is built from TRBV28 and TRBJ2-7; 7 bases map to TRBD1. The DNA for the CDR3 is TGTGCCAGCAGACCCTACAGGGGCGGCTACGAGCAGTACTTC. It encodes CASRPYRGGYEQYF.